Below, 14 T cell receptor beta chains from the same sample are listed, as sequenced in a study of early T cells in non-severe SARS-CoV-2 infection. MiXCR, run by TCRdb on the 5' RACE reads, gives a single entry per CDR3 protein. Altogether around 70,000 distinct CDR3 sequences are present, 9.5% to 13% being singletons, with the ten largest covering 5.5% to 7%. Sequencing used whole blood. The source is an adult who was a healthcare worker with PCR-confirmed SARS-CoV-2 infection or an uninfected control (not recorded which).

The V gene is TRBV12-3 or TRBV12-4, the J gene TRBJ2-7; possible D gene TRBD2, 7 bases. The CDR3 runs to 14 residues. The V and J ends lost 6 bases and 3 bases respectively, with 15 bases between them. The CDR3 loop reads CASSFSGTYYEQYF. The CDR3, as DNA: TGTGCCAGCAGCTTCAGCGGGACATACTACGAGCAGTACTTC.

This clonotype was recorded a few times. The chain carries TRBV4-1 and TRBJ2-7; a weak D match, TRBD2 (5 bases). V was cut by 4 bases and J by 3 bases, with 16 bases left in between. Germline V gives CDR1 MGHRA, CDR2 YSYEKL. The CDR3 loop spans 15 amino acids. The CDR3 here is CASSPITGSDYEQYF. CDR3 in DNA: TGCGCCAGCAGCCCGATTACGGGGTCTGACTACGAGCAGTACTTC.

The chain employs TRBV4-2 and TRBJ2-5; D remains ambiguous. The V gene's germline CDR1 is LGHNA and CDR2 YNFKEQ. The CDR3 runs to 13 residues. The V and J ends lost 0 bases and 5 bases respectively, with 7 bases between them. CDR3 DNA: TGTGCCAGCAGCCAAGATAGAGCGGAGACCCAGTACTTC. Amino acids: CASSQDRAETQYF.

This clonotype was observed a few times. The chain employs TRBV19 and TRBJ2-2, with D possibly TRBD1 on 6 matching bases. V was shortened by 3 bases and J by 8 bases, with 10 bases between the two germline ends. The CDR3 contains 13 residues. The germline gives CDR1 LNHDA, CDR2 SQIVND (reference sequence). The CDR3 sequence is CASSIGDRGELFF. DNA of the CDR3: TGTGCCAGTAGTATCGGAGACAGGGGGGAGCTGTTTTTT.

This sequence joins TRBV18 and TRBJ1-1; tentative D call: TRBD1 (6 bases). The germline CDR1 and CDR2 sequences are KGHSH and LQKENI. Between the trimmed V and J ends, which lost 1 base and 6 bases, there was a span of 9 bases. This CDR3 comprises 13 residues. CDR3 sequence (DNA): TGTGCCAGCTCACCACAGGGGGAGGCTGAAGCTTTCTTT. It encodes CASSPQGEAEAFF.

This clonotype was counted many times. V is TRBV30 and J is TRBJ1-1; D call uncertain. Germline CDR1 is GTSNPN and CDR2 is SVGIG (reference sequence). V was cut by 2 bases and J by 3 bases, with 10 bases left in between. This CDR3 region has 13 residues. CDR3 sequence (DNA): TGTGCCTGGAGTCCTCCTGGGGACACTGAAGCTTTCTTT. Protein sequence: CAWSPPGDTEAFF.

This clonotype came up many times. The gene calls are TRBV9 and TRBJ2-5; TRBD2 might be the D (6 bases). V lost 0 bases to trimming and J lost 5 bases, with 11 bases between them. This CDR3 has 14 amino acids. Germline lookup yields CDR1 SGDLS and CDR2 YYNGEE. CDR3 coding DNA: TGTGCCAGCAGCGTAGTCGGGAGCATGGAGACCCAGTACTTC. As protein: CASSVVGSMETQYF. Full variable domain (remainder filled in from reference TRBV9 and TRBJ2-5): DSGVTQTPKHLITATGQRVTLRCSPRSGDLSVYWYQQSLDQGLQFLIQYYNGEERAKGNILERFSAQQFPDLHSELNLSSLELGDSALYFCASSVVGSMETQYFGPGTRLLVL.

The V gene is TRBV10-3, the J gene TRBJ2-1; TRBD2 aligns across 13 bases. The V segment lost 11 bases and the J segment 8 bases; nucleotides outside the gene matches: 12. CDR1 and CDR2 (germline): ENHRY, SYGVKD. The CDR3 extends over 15 amino acids. The CDR3 loop reads CAFARTSGRSDEQFF. The CDR3 region has the DNA TGTGCCTTCGCCCGGACTAGCGGGAGATCTGATGAGCAGTTCTTC.

There are many counts of this clonotype. This sequence joins TRBV29-1 and TRBJ2-5; possibly TRBD2 for D (6 bases). Germline V gene data show CDR1 as SQVTM and CDR2 as ANQGSEA. The CDR3 spans 12 residues. Trimming pared 7 bases from V and 3 bases from J, leaving 12 bases between. CDR3 sequence (DNA): TGCAGCGCGGGAGCTAGCGAAGAGACCCAGTACTTC. As protein: CSAGASEETQYF.

This clonotype turned up a few times. The genes are TRBV6-5 and TRBJ1-2, with 7 nucleotides matching TRBD1. Per the germline V gene, CDR1 is MNHEY and CDR2 is SVGAGI. Germline trimming cut 2 bases from V and 7 bases from J; bases unmatched to any gene: 4. The CDR3 runs to 13 residues. CDR3 DNA: TGTGCCAGCAGTTACAGGGGGCGGGGTGGCTACACCTTC. It encodes CASSYRGRGGYTF.

This clonotype was seen only a few times. J is TRBJ2-1 and V is TRBV6-6, with TRBD2 matching over 7 bases. From germline, CDR1 is MNHNY and CDR2 SVGAGI (reference sequence). This CDR3 comprises 16 residues. After removal of 7 bases from V and 2 bases from J, the junction contained 11 bases not matched to a gene. CDR3 in DNA: TGTGCCAGCATCGAAAACGTGGGAGGGCCCTACAATGAGCAGTTCTTC. It is translated as CASIENVGGPYNEQFF.

V usage is TRBV12-3 or TRBV12-4 and J usage is TRBJ1-5; D remains ambiguous. The CDR3 is 14 amino acids. Deletions cut 7 bases from V and 0 bases from J, with 10 bases between. CDR3 sequence: CASTLYSSNQPQHF. The CDR3 DNA sequence: TGTGCCAGCACCCTATACAGTAGCAATCAGCCCCAGCATTTT.

This sequence joins TRBV10-3 and TRBJ2-1; 15 bases line up with TRBD2. CDR3 length equals 14 residues. The germline gives CDR1 ENHRY, CDR2 SYGVKD. With V trimmed by 11 bases and J by 8 bases, 7 bases remained unmatched. DNA for the CDR3: TGTGCCTCTGGGACTAGCGGGAGGATCGATGAGCAGTTCTTC. Encoded protein: CASGTSGRIDEQFF.

V is TRBV6-5 and J is TRBJ2-5; weak D call: TRBD1 (5 bases). V was cut by 0 bases and J by 5 bases, with 13 bases left in between. This CDR3 has 15 amino acids. Per germline, CDR1 MNHEY and CDR2 SVGAGI. The CDR3 region is CASSYSPGSAETQYF. CDR3 sequence (DNA): TGTGCCAGCAGTTACTCGCCAGGGTCGGCGGAGACCCAGTACTTC.